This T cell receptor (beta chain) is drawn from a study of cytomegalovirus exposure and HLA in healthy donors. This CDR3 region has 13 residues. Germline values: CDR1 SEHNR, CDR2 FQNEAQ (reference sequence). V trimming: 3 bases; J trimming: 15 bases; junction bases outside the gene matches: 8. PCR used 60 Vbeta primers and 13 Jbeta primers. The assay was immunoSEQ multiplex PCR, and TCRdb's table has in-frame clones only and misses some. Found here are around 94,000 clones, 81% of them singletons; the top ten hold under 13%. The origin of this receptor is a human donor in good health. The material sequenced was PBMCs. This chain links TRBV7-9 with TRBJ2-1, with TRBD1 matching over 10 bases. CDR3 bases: TGTGCCAGCAGCTTCCCGGGACAGGGGATGGTGTTCTTC. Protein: CASSFPGQGMVFF.